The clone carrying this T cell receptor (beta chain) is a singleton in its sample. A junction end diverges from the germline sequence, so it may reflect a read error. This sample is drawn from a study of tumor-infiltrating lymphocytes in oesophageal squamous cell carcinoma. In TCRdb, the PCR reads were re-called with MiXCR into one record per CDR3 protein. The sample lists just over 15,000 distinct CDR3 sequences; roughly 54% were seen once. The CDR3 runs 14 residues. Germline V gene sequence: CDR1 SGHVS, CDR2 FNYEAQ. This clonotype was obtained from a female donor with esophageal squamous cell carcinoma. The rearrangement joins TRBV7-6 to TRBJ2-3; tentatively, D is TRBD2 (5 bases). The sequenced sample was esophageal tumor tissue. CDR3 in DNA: TGTGCCAGCAGCTCGGCCCCGGGGAATTCACCCCTCCACTTC. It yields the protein CASSSAPGNSPLHF.